What follows describes a single TCR beta chain. Its antigen is currently unknown. The data are from a study of T cell responses to AZD1222 COVID-19 vaccine. Study-level findings and limits: The breadth and depth of Spike-specific TCRs increased once two AZD1222 doses had been given. Targeting of unmutated variant regions was reportedly seen in nearly half of spike-specific TCRs.

Germline CDR1 and CDR2: LNHDA and SQIVND (reference sequence). The CDR3 has 14 amino acids. The germline V and J ends were trimmed by 6 bases and 0 bases, with 9 bases remaining between them. Measured with immunoSEQ multiplex PCR; TCRdb has only the in-frame clones, and not every one. This sample yields about 180,000 clones, of which 85% to 95% are seen a single time; 2.6% belongs to the top ten. The clonotype was recovered from an adult in good health. The sequencing used peripheral blood, collected on day 0 of AZD1222 vaccination. The chain recombines TRBV19 with TRBJ1-3; no firm D call. The CDR3 here is CASRYLGSGNTIYF. As DNA, the CDR3 is TGTGCCAGTAGGTACCTGGGCTCTGGAAACACCATATATTTT.